What follows is one TCR beta chain and its context. No antigen is known for it. This record comes from a study of cytomegalovirus exposure and HLA in healthy donors. The study, taken as a whole, reports: Sequencing likely produced, as an artifact, a cluster of highly shared sequence variants.

With 60 Vbeta and 13 Jbeta primers, the PCR was carried out. Generated by immunoSEQ multiplex PCR, the TCRdb table keeps only in-frame clones and is missing some. The table includes 95,000 to 150,000 clones, roughly 80% detected once. V gave up 10 bases and J gave up 7 bases; unmatched junction bases: 10. Germline values: CDR1 MDHEN, CDR2 SYDVKM. The CDR3 is 13 residues long. The chain combines TRBV28 with TRBJ2-3; 8 positions match TRBD2. The sequencing sample was made of PBMCs. The receptor was isolated from a man younger than 45 in good health and CMV-seronegative. CDR3 loop: CATKPGGRHTQYF. The CDR3 nucleotides are TGTGCCACCAAACCAGGCGGGAGGCATACGCAGTATTTT.